These 21 T cell receptor beta chains were sequenced from one sample in a study of cytotoxic CD8 clonotypes in ibrutinib-treated CLL. Clones were read by immunoSEQ multiplex PCR, and TCRdb kept only the in-frame ones, dropping some. The sample carries about 200,000 clones, roughly three quarters recorded once. The material was PBMCs, obtained after 12 months of ibrutinib treatment. These receptors came from a human donor with chronic lymphocytic leukemia.

The rearrangement uses TRBV6-1 and TRBJ2-3; 7 bases line up with TRBD1. Germline-derived CDR1 and CDR2 are MNHNS and SASEGT. V lost 4 bases, J lost 2 bases, and 3 bases stayed unmatched. The CDR3 loop spans 14 amino acids. In DNA, the CDR3 is TGTGCCAGCAGTGCAGGGGGTGACACAGATACGCAGTATTTT. Residues: CASSAGGDTDTQYF.

The CDR3 here is CASSLGSSDTQYF. CDR3 coding DNA: TGCGCCAGCAGCTTGGGTTCCTCAGATACGCAGTATTTT. The gene calls are TRBV5-1 and TRBJ2-3, with unresolved D. The CDR3 sequence is 13 residues long. Trimming removed 0 bases from V and 4 bases from J, with 6 bases in between. Germline lookup yields CDR1 SGHRS and CDR2 YFSETQ.

V and J are TRBV7-9 and TRBJ2-7; 10 positions agree with TRBD1. With V trimmed by 3 bases and J by 3 bases, 11 bases remained unmatched. The CDR3 consists of 17 residues. Germline lookup yields CDR1 SEHNR and CDR2 FQNEAQ (reference sequence). CDR3 coding DNA: TGTGCCAGCAGCTTCCTAGGGGGACAGGGGTTCAGCTACGAGCAGTACTTC. This sequence encodes CASSFLGGQGFSYEQYF.

A remark on this clone: The limits of the CDR3 on the DNA are not certain, so only TCRdb's listed CDR3 is given. V is TRBV29-1 and J is TRBJ1-1. The length of the CDR3 is 14 amino acids, counting both ends. Germline CDR1 reads SQVTM; CDR2 reads ANQGSEA. The CDR3 loop reads CSVGIGSTSAEAFF.

The CDR3 sequence is CASSQSRVEQYF. CDR3 bases: TGTGCCAGCAGTCAAAGCAGGGTGGAGCAGTACTTC. The chain joins TRBV2 to TRBJ2-7, with TRBD1 as a possible D gene (5 bases). V was pared by 5 bases and J by 7 bases, with 12 bases between. The CDR3 spans 12 residues. The germline CDR1 and CDR2 sequences are SNHLY and FYNNEI.

The chain employs TRBV2 and TRBJ2-4; 10 bases are shared with TRBD2. The CDR3 totals 15 residues. Germline-derived CDR1 and CDR2 are SNHLY and FYNNEI. V shed 2 bases, J shed 9 bases, and the junction held 7 bases outside the gene matches. Here the CDR3 DNA reads TGTGCCAGCAGTGAATTCCAGCGGGAGGGTGTCATTCAGTACTTC. Its translation: CASSEFQREGVIQYF.

The chain recombines TRBV7-3 with TRBJ1-1; D not resolved. The CDR3 loop spans 13 amino acids. Germline V lookup: CDR1 SGHTA, CDR2 FQGTGA. Trimming took 6 bases from V and 3 from J, leaving 11 bases between them. In DNA form, the CDR3 reads TGTGCCAGCAGTCAAGACACTGACACTGAAGCTTTCTTT. Protein product: CASSQDTDTEAFF.

The chain has TRBV5-3 and TRBJ2-7; maybe TRBD2 (6 bases). TRBV5-3 carries the ORF label, with uncertain function. V gave up 7 bases and J gave up 2 bases, with 19 bases separating them. There are 15 residues in the CDR3. The CDR3 loop is CARDVPGLGPYEQYF. As DNA, the CDR3 is TGTGCCAGAGACGTCCCGGGACTGGGGCCCTACGAGCAGTACTTC.

V is TRBV18 and J is TRBJ1-1; D unresolved. The CDR3 has 13 residues. Trimming stripped 1 base from V and 4 bases from J, with 7 bases between. Germline V gene data show CDR1 as KGHSH and CDR2 as LQKENI. The CDR3 is CASSPRRGTEAFF. The CDR3 coding sequence is TGTGCCAGCTCACCACGCAGAGGCACTGAAGCTTTCTTT. Full variable domain (missing parts from reference TRBV18 and TRBJ1-1): NAGVMQNPRHLVRRRGQEARLRCSPMKGHSHVYWYRQLPEEGLKFMVYLQKENIIDESGMPKERFSAEFPKEGPSILRIQQVVRGDSAAYFCASSPRRGTEAFFGQGTRLTVV.

This clone was detected ten times or more. This chain connects TRBV15 to TRBJ2-2; TRBD1 matches 8 bases. This CDR3 is built from 16 residues. Germline V gene lookup returns CDR1 LNHNV and CDR2 YYDKDF (reference sequence). J gave up 4 bases and V 4 bases, and 8 bases lay outside the gene matches. In DNA form, the CDR3 reads TGTGCCACCAGCACAGGGACAGGTCCTCTCACCGGGGAGCTGTTTTTT. Translation: CATSTGTGPLTGELFF.

This clone was seen only once. The V gene is TRBV15, the J gene TRBJ2-5; 11 bases align to TRBD2. Germline V gene data show CDR1 as LNHNV and CDR2 as YYDKDF (reference sequence). V shed 1 base, J shed 5 bases, and the junction held 0 bases outside the gene matches. The CDR3 has 14 residues. CDR3 in amino acids: CATSRVAGGETQYF. The CDR3 region has the DNA TGTGCCACCAGCAGAGTAGCGGGAGGGGAGACCCAGTACTTC.

V gene TRBV29-1 combines with J gene TRBJ2-1, with D tentatively TRBD2 (8 bases). The germline CDR1 and CDR2 sequences are SQVTM and ANQGSEA. This CDR3 is 18 amino acids long. V was cut by 2 bases and J by 8 bases, with 28 bases left in between. In DNA form, the CDR3 reads TGCAGCGTTGAAAAGACAGGGAATCGACTAGCGAACATCGATGAGCAGTTCTTC. This codes for CSVEKTGNRLANIDEQFF.

This chain uses TRBV6-5 with TRBJ2-5; the D gene is possibly TRBD1 (5 bases). This CDR3 comprises 15 residues. Germline-derived CDR1 and CDR2 are MNHEY and SVGAGI. V shed 7 bases and J shed 5 bases, with 20 bases lying between them. CDR3 nucleotides: TGTGCCAGCACCCCAAGAGACAGTGTTGTCGAGACCCAGTACTTC. Encoded protein: CASTPRDSVVETQYF.

In its sample, this clone was seen once. The V gene is TRBV4-1, the J gene TRBJ1-2, with D possibly TRBD1 on 5 matching bases. V lost 3 bases and J 0 bases, leaving 14 bases between the germline ends. Germline CDR1 and CDR2: MGHRA and YSYEKL. The CDR3 has 16 amino acids. The CDR3: CASSQYTGLANYGYTF. CDR3 nucleotide sequence: TGCGCCAGCAGCCAGTACACAGGACTAGCTAACTATGGCTACACCTTC.

This chain joins TRBV2 and TRBJ2-5, with 13 bases fitting TRBD2. The CDR3 is made up of 14 amino acids. Germline loops: CDR1 SNHLY, CDR2 FYNNEI. V shed 10 bases, J shed 5 bases, and the junction held 7 bases outside the gene matches. The CDR3 is CATPGLAGRETQYF. Written as DNA, the CDR3 is TGTGCCACCCCGGGACTAGCGGGGAGGGAGACCCAGTACTTC.

The chain combines TRBV5-4 with TRBJ2-7, with D unclear. This CDR3 has 13 residues. From germline, CDR1 is SGHNT and CDR2 YYREEE (reference sequence). Between the trimmed V and J ends, which lost 0 bases and 4 bases, there was a span of 8 bases. CDR3 in DNA: TGTGCCAGCAGCTTGGCCTGGTCGTACGAGCAGTACTTC. As protein: CASSLAWSYEQYF.

The chain carries TRBV5-4 and TRBJ2-1; D gene ambiguous. Trimming removed 2 bases at V and 8 bases at J, with 8 bases between. The CDR3 consists of 12 residues. Germline CDR1 reads SGHNT; CDR2 reads YYREEE (reference sequence). This chain's CDR3 is CASSFSSDEQFF. The CDR3 region has the DNA TGTGCCAGCAGCTTCTCAAGCGATGAGCAGTTCTTC.

Worth noting for this clone: The junction does not match germline at one end; this may be a read error. V gene TRBV11-2 combines with J gene TRBJ2-1, with TRBD1 matching over 7 bases. From germline, CDR1 is SGHAT and CDR2 FQNNGV. The CDR3 runs 15 residues. The CDR3 sequence: CASSTERQGYSEQFF. CDR3 nucleotides: TGTGCCAGCAGCACAGAAAGACAGGGATACAGTGAGCAGTTCTTC.

This chain connects TRBV28 to TRBJ2-1; D is perhaps TRBD1 (5 bases). The CDR3 is made up of 12 amino acids. The germline V and J ends were trimmed by 3 bases and 6 bases, with 6 bases remaining between them. Germline V gene data show CDR1 as MDHEN and CDR2 as SYDVKM. CDR3 in amino acids: CASSFRVNEQFF. DNA for the CDR3: TGTGCCAGCAGTTTCAGGGTCAATGAGCAGTTCTTC.

This rearrangement joins TRBV5-5 to TRBJ2-7; D might be TRBD1 or TRBD2, each matching 5 bases. V was clipped by 0 bases and J by 2 bases, with 12 bases between them. Germline V lookup: CDR1 SGHKS, CDR2 YYEKEE (reference sequence). The CDR3 runs 15 residues. The CDR3 loop reads CASSLDEGFTYEQYF. In DNA form, the CDR3 reads TGTGCCAGCAGCTTGGACGAGGGGTTCACCTACGAGCAGTACTTC.

The genes are TRBV7-3 and TRBJ2-7; TRBD2 aligns across 8 bases. This CDR3 has 15 amino acids. With V trimmed by 5 bases and J by 2 bases, 8 bases remained unmatched. Germline loops: CDR1 SGHTA, CDR2 FQGTGA. The CDR3 reads CASSTQAGGAYEQYF. CDR3 nucleotides: TGTGCCAGCAGCACCCAGGCCGGGGGGGCCTACGAGCAGTACTTC.